The 13 T cell receptor beta chains below were found in one sample sequenced in a study of post-analysis software for immune sequencing data. Regarding the study as a whole: TRBV5-6, TRBV5-1 and TRBV20-1 were among roughly five TRBV segments more frequent in patients than controls.

These receptors have no known antigen. Unique molecular identifiers were carried by the TCR beta cDNA libraries. TCRdb used MiXCR to reprocess the PCR reads, holding one entry per CDR3 protein. The sample holds 750,000 to 950,000 distinct CDR3 sequences, approximately 57% seen once. Source material: blood. The receptors were sampled from a girl aged 5-17 years with multiple sclerosis.

The V gene is TRBV10-3, the J gene TRBJ2-2; 10 nucleotides line up with TRBD1. V lost 8 bases, J lost 3 bases, and 3 bases stayed unmatched. CDR1 and CDR2 (germline): ENHRY, SYGVKD. The CDR3 runs 14 residues. The CDR3 reads CAIGGTGDTGELFF. DNA for the CDR3: TGTGCCATCGGTGGGACAGGGGACACCGGGGAGCTGTTTTTT.

J is TRBJ1-2 and V is TRBV4-1, with a possible D match to TRBD1 (5 bases). CDR1 is MGHRA, CDR2 YSYEKL, per germline. The V end was cut by 1 base, the J end by 7 bases, with 7 bases between. The CDR3 covers 12 residues. CDR3 sequence (DNA): TGCGCCAGCAGCCAAGGGGGACCTGGCTACACCTTC. It is translated as CASSQGGPGYTF.

To note about this clonotype: One end of the junction fails to match germline, which may point to a read error. This rearrangement joins TRBV5-1 to TRBJ1-1; perhaps TRBD1 as D (5 bases). The CDR3 sequence is 13 residues long. Germline loops: CDR1 SGHRS, CDR2 YFSETQ. The CDR3 DNA sequence: TGCGCCAGCAGTTTGGTAGGGGTTAATGAAGCTTTCTTT. Translated: CASSLVGVNEAFF.

On this clonotype itself: An end of the junction differs from the germline gene, which may be a read error. The rearrangement links TRBV20-1 to TRBJ2-1; no firm D call. The CDR3 totals 15 residues. Germline V gene sequence: CDR1 DFQATT, CDR2 SNEGSKA (reference sequence). This chain's CDR3 is CSAREGWGSYNEQFF. The CDR3 DNA reads as TGCAGTGCCAGAGAAGGGTGGGGATCCTACAATGAGCAGTTCTTC.

The chain is built from TRBV4-1 and TRBJ2-7, with D tentatively TRBD2 (7 bases). The DNA end favors TRBJ2-5, so the J call may be wrong. Germline V gives CDR1 MGHRA, CDR2 YSYEKL. CDR3 size: 15 residues. Here the CDR3 DNA reads TGCGCCAGCAGCCAGCTGACTAGCCAGGGGGAGACCCAGTACTTC. Its translation: CASSQLTSQGETQYF.

This sequence joins TRBV29-1 and TRBJ1-1; maybe TRBD1 (6 bases). There are 13 residues in the CDR3. V shed 6 bases and J shed 6 bases, with 17 bases lying between them. Germline V gene lookup returns CDR1 SQVTM and CDR2 ANQGSEA. CDR3 protein: CSVGNRAGAEAFF. CDR3 in DNA: TGCAGCGTGGGTAACAGGGCAGGGGCTGAAGCTTTCTTT.

The rearrangement joins TRBV2 to TRBJ2-7; 10 positions agree with TRBD2. This CDR3 spans 12 amino acids. Germline-derived CDR1 and CDR2 are SNHLY and FYNNEI. V was pared by 6 bases and J by 7 bases, with 3 bases of the junction left unmatched. CDR3 bases: TGTGCCAGCAGGGGACTAGCGTGGGAGCAGTACTTC. Its protein is CASRGLAWEQYF. The full variable domain, rest sourced from reference TRBV2 and TRBJ2-7, is EPEVTQTPSHQVTQMGQEVILRCVPISNHLYFYWYRQILGQKVEFLVSFYNNEISEKSEIFDDQFSVERPDGSNFTLKIRSTKLEDSAMYFCASRGLAWEQYFGPGTRLTVT.

About this clonotype itself: Its ends do not fully match the called genes, so a read error is possible. The chain joins TRBV7-6 to TRBJ2-4, with 7 positions matching TRBD2. This CDR3 region has 13 residues. Germline V gene lookup returns CDR1 SGHVS and CDR2 FNYEAQ. The CDR3 is CACSRTRGGEQYF. In DNA, the CDR3 is TGTGCCTGCAGCAGGACTAGAGGCGGGGAGCAGTACTTC.

This clonotype appeared a few times. This chain uses TRBV20-1 with TRBJ2-3; D unresolved. CDR1 DFQATT and CDR2 SNEGSKA come from the germline V gene (reference sequence). Trimming stripped 6 bases from V and 1 base from J, with 8 bases between. The CDR3 has 12 residues. In DNA, the CDR3 is TGCAGTGCGTTACCAGGCACAGATACGCAGTATTTT. Translating it yields CSALPGTDTQYF.

In this sample, this clonotype turned up a few times. The CDR3, as DNA: TGCAGCGCTTCACAGTCCTACGAGCAGTACTTC. Translation: CSASQSYEQYF. The chain has TRBV29-1 and TRBJ2-7; D is unresolved. Trimming removed 7 bases at V and 1 base at J, with 8 bases between. Germline CDR1 SQVTM, CDR2 ANQGSEA. The CDR3 sequence is 11 residues long.

This chain links TRBV11-1 with TRBJ2-1, with 9 positions matching TRBD1. Losses at the gene ends were 5 bases for V and 8 bases for J; bases not matched to a gene: 10. The CDR3 runs 15 residues. Germline assignment: CDR1 SGHAT and CDR2 FQDESV (reference sequence). CDR3 in amino acids: CASSIWDREYHEQFF. CDR3 in DNA: TGTGCCAGCAGCATCTGGGACAGGGAATACCATGAGCAGTTCTTC. Looking up the rest from reference TRBV11-1 and TRBJ2-1 gives the full variable domain: EAEVAQSPRYKITEKSQAVAFWCDPISGHATLYWYRQILGQGPELLVQFQDESVVDDSQLPKDRFSAERLKGVDSTLKIQPAELGDSAMYLCASSIWDREYHEQFFGPGTRLTVL.

To note about this clonotype: At one of its ends the junction is not consistent with the germline gene, which may arise from a read error. This chain connects TRBV18 to TRBJ2-7; 7 bases agree with TRBD1. Germline V gives CDR1 KGHSH, CDR2 LQKENI. This CDR3 spans 14 amino acids. DNA of the CDR3: TGTGCCGGCTCACCACTCGGGACAGCCTACGAGCAGTACTTC. The encoded protein is CAGSPLGTAYEQYF.

V is TRBV6-1 and J is TRBJ2-6, with 8 bases that match TRBD1. V shed 5 bases and J 0 bases; nucleotides not matched to a gene: 12. The germline CDR1 and CDR2 sequences are MNHNS and SASEGT. This CDR3 has 19 amino acids. This CDR3 is CASSTQYRDRSSGANVLTF. The CDR3 bases are TGTGCCAGCAGTACCCAATACCGGGACAGGAGCTCTGGGGCCAACGTCCTGACTTTC.